This T cell receptor (beta chain) derives from a study of beta chain features in type 1 diabetes. Reverse transcription of all isolated RNA meant that expressed TCRB transcripts were sequenced. Profiling relied on immunoSEQ multiplex PCR, and the TCRdb table lists in-frame clones only, not all of them. The table has about 250,000 clones, less than 15% seen once; the top ten hold more than 0.02%. Sorting with CD45RO/CCR7/CD25/CD127/CD95/CD27 yielded naive, central memory, regulatory and stem-like memory CD4+ cells. Purity exceeding 95% was reached by all sorted populations. This clone was counted only a few times. Looked up from germline, CDR1 is SQVTM and CDR2 is ANQGSEA. The V gene end was trimmed by 7 bases and the J gene end by 12 bases; junction bases not matched to a gene: 7. This CDR3 comprises 11 residues.

V usage is TRBV29-1 and J usage is TRBJ1-3; 9 positions match TRBD1. Input material: naive CD4+ T cells from blood. The receptor was isolated from a woman between 35 and 50 years old in good health. The CDR3, as DNA: TGCAGCGCATCGAGACAGGGGGACATATATTTT. This sequence encodes CSASRQGDIYF. The full variable domain, rest sourced from reference TRBV29-1 and TRBJ1-3, is SAVISQKPSRDICQRGTSLTIQCQVDSQVTMMFWYRQQPGQSLTLIATANQGSEATYESGFVIDKFPISRPNLTFSTLTVSNMSPEDSSIYLCSASRQGDIYFGEGSWLTVV.